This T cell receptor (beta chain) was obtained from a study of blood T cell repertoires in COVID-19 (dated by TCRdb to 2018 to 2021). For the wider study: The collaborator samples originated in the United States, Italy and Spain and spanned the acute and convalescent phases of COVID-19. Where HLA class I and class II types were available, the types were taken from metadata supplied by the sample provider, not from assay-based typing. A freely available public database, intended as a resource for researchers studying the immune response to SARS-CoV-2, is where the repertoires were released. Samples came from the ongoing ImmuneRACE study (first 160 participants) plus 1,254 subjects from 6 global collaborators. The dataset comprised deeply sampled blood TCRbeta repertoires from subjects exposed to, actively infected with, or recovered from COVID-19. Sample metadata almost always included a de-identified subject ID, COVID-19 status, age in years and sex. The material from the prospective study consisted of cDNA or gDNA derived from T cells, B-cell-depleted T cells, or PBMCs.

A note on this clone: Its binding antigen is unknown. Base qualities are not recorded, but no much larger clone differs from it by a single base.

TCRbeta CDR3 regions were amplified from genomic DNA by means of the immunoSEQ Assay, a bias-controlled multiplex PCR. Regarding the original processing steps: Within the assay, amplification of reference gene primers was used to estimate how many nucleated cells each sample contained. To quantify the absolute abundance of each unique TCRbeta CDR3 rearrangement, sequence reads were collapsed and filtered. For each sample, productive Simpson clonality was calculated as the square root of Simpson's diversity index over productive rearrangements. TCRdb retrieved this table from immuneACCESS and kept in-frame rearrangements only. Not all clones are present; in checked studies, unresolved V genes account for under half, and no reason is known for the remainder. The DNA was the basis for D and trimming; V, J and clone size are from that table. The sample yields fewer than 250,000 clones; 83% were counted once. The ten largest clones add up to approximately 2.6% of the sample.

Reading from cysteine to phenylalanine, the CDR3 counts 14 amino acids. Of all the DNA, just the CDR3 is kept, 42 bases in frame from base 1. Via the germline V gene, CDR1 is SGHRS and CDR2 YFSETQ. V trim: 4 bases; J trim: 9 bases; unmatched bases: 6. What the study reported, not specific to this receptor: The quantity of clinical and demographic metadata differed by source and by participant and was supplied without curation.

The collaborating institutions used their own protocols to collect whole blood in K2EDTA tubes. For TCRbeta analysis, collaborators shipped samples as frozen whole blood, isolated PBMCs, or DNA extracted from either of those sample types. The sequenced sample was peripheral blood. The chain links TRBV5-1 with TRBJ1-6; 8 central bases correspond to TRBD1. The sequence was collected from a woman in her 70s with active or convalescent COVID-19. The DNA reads TGCGCCAGCAGCCCGGACAGGGATGGTTCACCCCTCCACTTT. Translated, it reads CASSPDRDGSPLHF.